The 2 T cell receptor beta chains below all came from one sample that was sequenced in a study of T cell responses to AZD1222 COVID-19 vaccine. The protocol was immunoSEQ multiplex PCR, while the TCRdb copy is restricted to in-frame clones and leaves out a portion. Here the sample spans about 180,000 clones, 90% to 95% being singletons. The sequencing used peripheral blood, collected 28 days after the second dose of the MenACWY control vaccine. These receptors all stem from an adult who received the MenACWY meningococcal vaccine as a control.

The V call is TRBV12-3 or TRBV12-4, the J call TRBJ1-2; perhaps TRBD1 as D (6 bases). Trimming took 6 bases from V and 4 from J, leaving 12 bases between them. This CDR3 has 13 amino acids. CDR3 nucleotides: TGTGCCAGCAGCCACACAGGGACCTATGGCTACACCTTC. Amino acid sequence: CASSHTGTYGYTF.

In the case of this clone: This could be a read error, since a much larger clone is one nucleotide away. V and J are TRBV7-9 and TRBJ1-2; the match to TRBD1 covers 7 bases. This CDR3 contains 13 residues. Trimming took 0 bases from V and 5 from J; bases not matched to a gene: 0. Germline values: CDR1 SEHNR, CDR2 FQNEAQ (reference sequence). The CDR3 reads CASSLATGYGYTF. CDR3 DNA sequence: TGTGCCAGCAGCTTAGCGACAGGGTATGGCTACACCTTC.